The 18 T cell receptor beta chains below come from one sample, sequenced in a study of naive and memory T cell subsets. Both TRBC1 and TRBC2 were covered by a beta constant-region primer of two equimolar oligonucleotides. TCRdb re-derived calls from the UMI-ligation and nested PCR reads in MiXCR, one entry per CDR3 protein. The sample contains tens of thousands of distinct CDR3 sequences, approximately 14% of which appear only once. Sequenced input: central memory CD4+ T cells from blood. The origin of the receptors is a human donor in good health.

This clonotype was counted only a few times. This chain uses TRBV15 with TRBJ2-7; D gene ambiguous. There are 15 residues in the CDR3. CDR1 and CDR2 from the germline V gene are LNHNV and YYDKDF (reference sequence). Trimming shortened V by 2 bases and J by 5 bases, and 16 bases separated the two germline ends. In DNA, the CDR3 is TGTGCCACCAGCAGAACACGATTCAACCAGGACGAGCAGTACTTC. It yields the protein CATSRTRFNQDEQYF.

This clonotype was counted many times. V gene TRBV5-1 combines with J gene TRBJ2-5; D is possibly TRBD2 (6 bases). CDR1 and CDR2 (germline): SGHRS, YFSETQ. This CDR3 region has 15 residues. V lost 4 bases and J lost 0, with 13 bases in between. CDR3 residues: CASSPPGLYQETQYF. As DNA, the CDR3 is TGCGCCAGCAGCCCCCCGGGACTCTACCAAGAGACCCAGTACTTC.

This clonotype was counted a few times. This chain uses TRBV7-3 with TRBJ2-1, with TRBD1 as a possible D gene (5 bases). Germline lookup yields CDR1 SGHTA and CDR2 FQGTGA. The CDR3 is 14 amino acids. The ends were cut back, 3 bases at V and 4 bases at J, with 10 bases in the middle. The CDR3 DNA reads TGTGCCAGCAGCTTCCTCGACAGTTACAATGAGCAGTTCTTC. This codes for CASSFLDSYNEQFF.

This clonotype showed up just a few times. This chain connects TRBV4-1 to TRBJ2-3; perhaps TRBD2 as D (6 bases). Germline V gene lookup returns CDR1 MGHRA and CDR2 YSYEKL. Trimming pared 2 bases from V and 3 bases from J, leaving 9 bases between. The CDR3 loop spans 14 amino acids. Here the CDR3 DNA reads TGCGCCAGCAGCCAACCCGCGGGGACAGATACGCAGTATTTT. Translating gives CASSQPAGTDTQYF.

The chain recombines TRBV9 with TRBJ1-2; the match to TRBD1 covers 8 bases. CDR3 length equals 15 residues. The germline CDR1 and CDR2 sequences are SGDLS and YYNGEE. The V and J ends lost 0 bases and 3 bases, in that order; junction bases with no gene match: 4. CDR3 in DNA: TGTGCCAGCAGCGTAGAACAGGGGGTCGACTATGGCTACACCTTC. Protein sequence: CASSVEQGVDYGYTF.

This clonotype was recorded a few times. The chain joins TRBV7-2 to TRBJ2-5; the match to TRBD2 covers 13 bases. CDR3 length: 17 residues. The V segment lost 3 bases and the J segment 4 bases; nucleotides outside the gene matches: 8. Germline V gene data show CDR1 as SGHTA and CDR2 as FQGNSA. The CDR3 is CASSFTGLAGPGETQYF. CDR3 sequence (DNA): TGTGCCAGCAGCTTTACGGGACTAGCGGGGCCGGGAGAGACCCAGTACTTC.

This clonotype was detected ten times or more. The chain links TRBV7-4 to TRBJ1-6; D uncertain. The germline V gene encodes CDR1 SGHVT and CDR2 SQSDAQ. Between the trimmed V and J ends, which lost 3 bases and 3 bases, there was a span of 9 bases. This CDR3 has 15 amino acids. CDR3 nucleotides: TGTGCCAGCAGCTTTCTCCCCTTCTATAATTCACCCCTCCACTTT. Translated, it gives CASSFLPFYNSPLHF.

The table lists this clonotype with a few counts. This rearrangement joins TRBV5-4 to TRBJ2-5; 10 bases agree with TRBD1. V gave up 0 bases and J gave up 4 bases; unmatched junction bases: 15. Germline V gene sequence: CDR1 SGHNT, CDR2 YYREEE (reference sequence). The CDR3 consists of 19 residues. CDR3 sequence (DNA): TGTGCCAGCAGCTTGGCCGGGACAGGGGATCGCCGATCACTAGAGACCCAGTACTTC. This codes for CASSLAGTGDRRSLETQYF.

The V call is TRBV30, the J call TRBJ2-1, with D perhaps matching TRBD2 (6 bases). Trimming removed 5 bases at V and 4 bases at J, with 15 bases between. This CDR3 is 14 amino acids long. Germline CDR1 reads GTSNPN; CDR2 reads SVGIG (reference sequence). DNA for the CDR3: TGTGCCTGGGTCGGGCTAGCGAAGTACAATGAGCAGTTCTTC. It is translated as CAWVGLAKYNEQFF.

There are many counts of this clonotype. The V and J genes are TRBV19 and TRBJ1-3, with D maybe TRBD1 (5 bases). Between the trimmed V and J ends, which lost 6 bases and 3 bases, there was a span of 27 bases. CDR1 is LNHDA, CDR2 SQIVND, per germline (reference sequence). The CDR3 runs 19 residues. CDR3 in amino acids: CASSIALWGVGTDGNTIYF. CDR3 sequence (DNA): TGTGCCAGTAGCATCGCCCTATGGGGTGTGGGGACGGATGGAAACACCATATATTTT.

The rearrangement links TRBV10-3 to TRBJ1-1; no definite D call. CDR3 length: 12 residues. Germline assignment: CDR1 ENHRY and CDR2 SYGVKD. Trimming pared 10 bases from V and 1 base from J, leaving 10 bases between. The CDR3: CATATGNTEAFF. The CDR3 nucleotides read TGTGCCACCGCGACGGGGAACACTGAAGCTTTCTTT.

The gene calls are TRBV20-1 and TRBJ2-3; 7 bases match TRBD2. Losses at the gene ends were 1 base for V and 1 base for J; bases not matched to a gene: 17. The CDR3 spans 19 residues. Germline lookup yields CDR1 DFQATT and CDR2 SNEGSKA (reference sequence). DNA of the CDR3: TGCAGTGCTAGAGGGCAGGCTAGCGGAGGGGTGGCTCGCACAGATACGCAGTATTTT. Its protein product is CSARGQASGGVARTDTQYF.

This clonotype was seen many times. The chain employs TRBV7-2 and TRBJ2-3, with D unresolved. Germline V CDR1 and CDR2: SGHTA, FQGNSA. The CDR3 is 12 residues long. V lost 4 bases, J lost 0 bases, and 2 bases lay in between. CDR3 protein: CASSYSTDTQYF. The CDR3 coding sequence is TGTGCCAGCAGCTATAGCACAGATACGCAGTATTTT.

This clonotype was seen at least ten times. The chain has TRBV12-3 or TRBV12-4 and TRBJ2-3; a possible D gene is TRBD1 (5 bases). CDR3 length equals 15 residues. V dropped 3 bases and J dropped 2 bases, with 12 bases sitting between them. CDR3 DNA sequence: TGTGCCAGCAGTTTTTTGGGGCAGTCCACAGATACGCAGTATTTT. This translates into CASSFLGQSTDTQYF.

This clonotype was picked up many times. The J gene is TRBJ2-7, the V gene TRBV5-6, with 7 bases fitting TRBD1. Trimming removed 0 bases from V and 1 base from J; junction bases left unmatched: 1. Germline V CDR1 and CDR2: SGHDT, YYEEEE. The CDR3 is 14 amino acids. CDR3 residues: CASSLGQGSYEQYF. The CDR3 nucleotides are TGTGCCAGCAGCTTGGGACAGGGTTCCTACGAGCAGTACTTC.

The chain carries TRBV11-2 and TRBJ2-1; 7 bases are a match to TRBD1. Germline V gene sequence: CDR1 SGHAT, CDR2 FQNNGV. The CDR3 loop spans 14 amino acids. V dropped 5 bases and J dropped 8; count of bases not matched to a gene: 9. CDR3 sequence: CASSQTTGLDEQFF. The DNA of the CDR3 is TGTGCCAGCAGCCAAACGACAGGGCTCGATGAGCAGTTCTTC.

There are many counts of this clonotype. This rearrangement joins TRBV5-1 to TRBJ1-6; D may be TRBD1 (5 bases). The ends were cut back, 5 bases at V and 0 bases at J, with 15 bases in the middle. The CDR3 consists of 17 residues. The germline V gene encodes CDR1 SGHRS and CDR2 YFSETQ. The CDR3 region is CASRWDGGGSYNSPLHF. CDR3 in DNA: TGCGCCAGCAGATGGGACGGCGGAGGCTCCTATAATTCACCCCTCCACTTT.

The chain carries TRBV28 and TRBJ2-2; TRBD1 agrees at 10 bases. The CDR3 spans 14 residues. V gave up 6 bases and J gave up 9 bases; unmatched junction bases: 7. Germline CDR1 MDHEN, CDR2 SYDVKM. DNA for the CDR3: TGTGCCAGCAGCCCCGGACAGGGGGACCGGGAGCTGTTTTTT. Translation: CASSPGQGDRELFF.